The 6 T cell receptor beta chains below all came from one sample that was sequenced in a study of blood T cell repertoires in COVID-19. Produced via immunoSEQ multiplex PCR; TCRdb's table is partial and in-frame only. There are 250,000 to 350,000 clones in the sample; approximately 91% occur only once, and approximately 10% lies in the top ten. The sequenced sample was peripheral blood. The source is a woman under 40 with COVID-19, enrolled during active disease.

The chain combines TRBV28 with TRBJ2-1; a possible D gene is TRBD2 (6 bases). This CDR3 comprises 16 residues. V lost 4 bases and J 2 bases, leaving 15 bases between the germline ends. Germline V gives CDR1 MDHEN, CDR2 SYDVKM. The CDR3 region has the DNA TGTGCCAGCAGTTCCTTGGAGGGAGGCGCCTACAATGAGCAGTTCTTC. Its protein is CASSSLEGGAYNEQFF.

This clone was seen a handful of times. The chain joins TRBV5-1 to TRBJ1-1, with TRBD1 identical over 9 bases. CDR1 is SGHRS and CDR2 is YFSETQ in the germline V gene. The J segment lost 5 bases and the V segment lost 4 bases, leaving 9 bases of the junction unmatched. This CDR3 has 15 residues. This CDR3 reads CASSGEQGAGTEAFF. CDR3 nucleotides: TGCGCCAGCAGCGGCGAACAGGGGGCCGGAACTGAAGCTTTCTTT.

The table lists this clone with a few counts. This rearrangement joins TRBV19 to TRBJ1-2, with TRBD1 as a possible D gene (6 bases). V was cut by 2 bases and J by 2 bases, with 9 bases left in between. Germline V gene data show CDR1 as LNHDA and CDR2 as SQIVND (reference sequence). CDR3 length equals 14 residues. CDR3 amino acids: CASSILGQNYGYTF. Written as DNA, the CDR3 is TGTGCCAGTAGTATACTCGGACAGAACTATGGCTACACCTTC.

There are a few counts of this clone. This chain joins TRBV5-4 and TRBJ1-1; no definite D call. The CDR3 covers 14 residues. Germline V gene data show CDR1 as SGHNT and CDR2 as YYREEE (reference sequence). V lost 0 bases and J lost 1, with 7 bases in between. CDR3 in DNA: TGTGCCAGCAGCTTGGGACACCCGAACACTGAAGCTTTCTTT. Encoded protein: CASSLGHPNTEAFF. The full variable domain, its missing parts supplied by reference TRBV5-4 and TRBJ1-1, is ETGVTQSPTHLIKTRGQQVTLRCSSQSGHNTVSWYQQALGQGPQFIFQYYREEENGRGNFPPRFSGLQFPNYSSELNVNALELDDSALYLCASSLGHPNTEAFFGQGTRLTVV.

The chain joins TRBV28 to TRBJ2-3; 11 positions match TRBD2. The CDR3 sequence is 16 residues long. The germline V gene has CDR1 MDHEN and CDR2 SYDVKM. The junction had 9 bases not matched to a gene; V was cut back by 5 bases and J by 5 bases. CDR3 loop: CASSALTSGSKDTQYF. DNA for the CDR3: TGTGCCAGCAGTGCCTTAACTAGCGGGAGTAAAGATACGCAGTATTTT.

The chain carries TRBV6-5 and TRBJ1-3; D remains ambiguous. CDR1 is MNHEY, CDR2 SVGAGI, per germline. Trimming shortened V by 2 bases and J by 1 base, and 6 bases separated the two germline ends. The CDR3 has 14 amino acids. In DNA form, the CDR3 reads TGTGCCAGCAGTTACAGCCCGTCTGGAAACACCATATATTTT. It codes for CASSYSPSGNTIYF.